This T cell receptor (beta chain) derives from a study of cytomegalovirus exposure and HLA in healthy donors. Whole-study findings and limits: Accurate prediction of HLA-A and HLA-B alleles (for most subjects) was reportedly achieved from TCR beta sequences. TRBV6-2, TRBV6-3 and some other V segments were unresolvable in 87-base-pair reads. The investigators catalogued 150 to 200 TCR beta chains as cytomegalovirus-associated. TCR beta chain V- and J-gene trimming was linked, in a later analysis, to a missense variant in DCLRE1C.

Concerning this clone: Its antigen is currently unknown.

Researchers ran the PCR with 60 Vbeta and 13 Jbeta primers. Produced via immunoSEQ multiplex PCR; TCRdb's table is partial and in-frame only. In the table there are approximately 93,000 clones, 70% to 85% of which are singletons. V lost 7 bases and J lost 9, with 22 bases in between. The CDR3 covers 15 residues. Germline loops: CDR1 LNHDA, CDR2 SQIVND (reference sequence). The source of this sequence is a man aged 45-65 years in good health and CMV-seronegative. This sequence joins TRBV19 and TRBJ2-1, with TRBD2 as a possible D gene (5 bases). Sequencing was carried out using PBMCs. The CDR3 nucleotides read TGTGCCAGTACCTCTACCTTGAGCGGAGCCGGTGAGCAGTTCTTC. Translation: CASTSTLSGAGEQFF.